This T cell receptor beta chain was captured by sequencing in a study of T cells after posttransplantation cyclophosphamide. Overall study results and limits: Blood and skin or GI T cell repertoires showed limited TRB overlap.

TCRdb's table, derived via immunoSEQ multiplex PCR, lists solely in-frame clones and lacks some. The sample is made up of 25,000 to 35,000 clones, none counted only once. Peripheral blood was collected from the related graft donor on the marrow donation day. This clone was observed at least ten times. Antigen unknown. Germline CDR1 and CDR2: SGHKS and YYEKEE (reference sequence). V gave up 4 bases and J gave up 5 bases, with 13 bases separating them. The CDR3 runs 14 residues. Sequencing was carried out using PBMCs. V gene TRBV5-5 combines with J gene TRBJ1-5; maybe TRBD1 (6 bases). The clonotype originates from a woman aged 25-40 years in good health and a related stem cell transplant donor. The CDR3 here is CASSPYNRDQPQHF. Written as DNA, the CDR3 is TGTGCCAGCAGCCCCTACAACAGGGATCAGCCCCAGCATTTT.